This TCR beta chain was identified in a study of shared clonotypes between healthy human individuals. The study's findings and limits: Naive subsets, compared against memory subsets, generally had larger estimated richness values.

A word on this clone: Its antigen is currently unknown.

This CDR3 spans 16 amino acids. J was trimmed by 0 bases and V by 5 bases; bases with no gene match: 11. Per germline, CDR1 GTSNPN and CDR2 SVGIG (reference sequence). Terminally differentiated effector memory CD45RA+ cells were left out of the naive CD8 fraction, which was CD45RO-negative and positively selected for CCR7. Caucasian adults residing in Nashville, Tennessee made up all the donors. This table comes from immunoSEQ multiplex PCR, and its TCRdb copy is limited to in-frame clones, with some not included. The profile shows over 2 million clones, about 95% of them singletons. The chain couples TRBV30 to TRBJ1-1, with 8 bases lining up with TRBD1. This clonotype originated in a man younger than 35 in good health. Sequencing was done on a sample of naive CD8+ T cells sorted from blood. The CDR3: CAWDAGTGLMNTEAFF. CDR3 DNA sequence: TGTGCCTGGGACGCCGGGACAGGCCTGATGAACACTGAAGCTTTCTTT.